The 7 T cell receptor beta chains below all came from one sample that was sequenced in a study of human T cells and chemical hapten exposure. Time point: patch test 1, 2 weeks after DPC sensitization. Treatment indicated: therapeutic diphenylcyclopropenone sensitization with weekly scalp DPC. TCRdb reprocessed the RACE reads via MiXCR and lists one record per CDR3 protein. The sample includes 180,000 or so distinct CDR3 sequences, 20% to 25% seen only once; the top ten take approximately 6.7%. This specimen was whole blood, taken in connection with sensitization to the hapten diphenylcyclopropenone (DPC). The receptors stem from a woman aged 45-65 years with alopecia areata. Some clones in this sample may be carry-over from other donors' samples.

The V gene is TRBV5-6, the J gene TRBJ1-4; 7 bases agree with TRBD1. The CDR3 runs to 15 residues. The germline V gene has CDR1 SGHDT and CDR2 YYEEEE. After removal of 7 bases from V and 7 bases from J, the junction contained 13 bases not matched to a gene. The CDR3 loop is CASGRRTGVGEKLFF. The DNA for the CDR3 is TGTGCCAGCGGGCGTAGGACAGGCGTGGGTGAAAAACTGTTTTTT.

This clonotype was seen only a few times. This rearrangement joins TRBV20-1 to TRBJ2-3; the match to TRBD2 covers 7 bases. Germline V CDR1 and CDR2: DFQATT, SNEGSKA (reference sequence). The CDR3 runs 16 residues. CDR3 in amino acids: CRTNPVGSGPTDTQYF. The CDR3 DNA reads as TGCAGGACTAACCCAGTAGGTAGCGGGCCGACGGATACGCAGTATTTT.

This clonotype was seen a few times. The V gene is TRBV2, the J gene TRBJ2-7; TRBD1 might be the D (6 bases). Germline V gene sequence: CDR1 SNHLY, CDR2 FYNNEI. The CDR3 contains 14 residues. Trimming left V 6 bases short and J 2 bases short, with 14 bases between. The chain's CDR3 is CASSQDTGTYEQYF. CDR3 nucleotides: TGTGCCAGCAGCCAAGACACAGGGACCTACGAGCAGTACTTC. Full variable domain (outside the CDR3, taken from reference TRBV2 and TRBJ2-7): EPEVTQTPSHQVTQMGQEVILRCVPISNHLYFYWYRQILGQKVEFLVSFYNNEISEKSEIFDDQFSVERPDGSNFTLKIRSTKLEDSAMYFCASSQDTGTYEQYFGPGTRLTVT.

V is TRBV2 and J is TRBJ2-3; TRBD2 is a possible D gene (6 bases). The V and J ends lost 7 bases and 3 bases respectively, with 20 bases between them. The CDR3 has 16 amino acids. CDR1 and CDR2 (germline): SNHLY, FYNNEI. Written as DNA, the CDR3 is TGTGCCAGCATCCGACTTAGCCGGGAGTCTACAGATACGCAGTATTTT. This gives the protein CASIRLSRESTDTQYF.

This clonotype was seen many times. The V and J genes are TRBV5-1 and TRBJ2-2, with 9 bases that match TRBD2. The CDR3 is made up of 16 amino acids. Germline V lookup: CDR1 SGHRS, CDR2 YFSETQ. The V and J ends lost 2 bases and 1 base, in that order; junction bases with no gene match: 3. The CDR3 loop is CASSFLTSGNTGELFF. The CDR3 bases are TGCGCCAGCAGCTTCTTGACTAGCGGGAACACCGGGGAGCTGTTTTTT.

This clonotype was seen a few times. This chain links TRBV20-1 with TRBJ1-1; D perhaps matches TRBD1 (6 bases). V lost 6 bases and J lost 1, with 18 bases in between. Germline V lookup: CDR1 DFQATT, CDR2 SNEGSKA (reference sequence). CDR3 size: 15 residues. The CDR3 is CSAPGGGLWNTEAFF. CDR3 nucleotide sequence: TGCAGTGCCCCAGGAGGGGGGCTATGGAACACTGAAGCTTTCTTT.

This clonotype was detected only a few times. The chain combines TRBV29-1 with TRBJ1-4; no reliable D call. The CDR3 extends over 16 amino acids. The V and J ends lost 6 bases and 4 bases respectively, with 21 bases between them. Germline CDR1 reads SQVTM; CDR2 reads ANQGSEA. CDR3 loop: CSVARRALLGNEKLFF. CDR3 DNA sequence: TGCAGCGTGGCTCGACGGGCACTCCTAGGTAATGAAAAACTGTTTTTT. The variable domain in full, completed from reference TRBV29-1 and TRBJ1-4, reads SAVISQKPSRDICQRGTSLTIQCQVDSQVTMMFWYRQQPGQSLTLIATANQGSEATYESGFVIDKFPISRPNLTFSTLTVSNMSPEDSSIYLCSVARRALLGNEKLFFGSGTQLSVL.